The rows below give T cell receptor beta chains drawn from one sample of a study of cytomegalovirus exposure and HLA in healthy donors. Using immunoSEQ multiplex PCR, the repertoire was profiled, and TCRdb retains in-frame clones only, with some absent. Listed are 140,000 to 150,000 clones; 0.9% to 1% falls within the top ten. Sample: PBMCs. These receptor sequences come from a male donor in good health and CMV-seronegative. The conserved cysteine and the conserved F or W are not part of the CDR3 here. Fields, in order: V gene, CDR3 length, CDR3 protein.

TRBV30,10,AFIGTGVGYT
TRBV9,13,ASSVASDRLYEQY
TRBV6-1,13,ASSEMRRQGFAYT
TRBV7-8,13,ASSLDKTTFYGYT
TRBV5-1,16,ASSLAGGRAASYNEQF
TRBV5-6,12,ASSLGRGRETQY
TRBV2,10,ASSVRVGELF
TRBV5-1,13,ASTRTQLSQETQY
TRBV15,16,ATSRDLNRDRVNQPQH
TRBV2,12,ASSRDSLISEQY
TRBV19,12,ASSPNNPMDEQF
TRBV19,12,ASTTSGTYNEQF
TRBV7-9,14,ASSLAGLTGANVLT
TRBV29-1,11,SVRQGRSDTQY
TRBV27,13,ASSFSQGGNQPQH
TRBV6-6,13,ASSLALTGVNEQF
TRBV30,11,AWSVRRGETQY
TRBV6-5,13,ASSSLGGSYNEQF
TRBV2,17,ASLGLAGGPAWGQETQY
TRBV27,13,ASSPSIETRETQY
TRBV6-6,11,ASRDSANYGYT
TRBV13,11,ASSSRQGFGYT
TRBV5-6,13,ASSSGTGWSYEQY
TRBV25-1,13,ASIPGGWEDNEQF
TRBV30,11,AWTIGTATEAF
TRBV27,11,ASSRQGNTEAF
TRBV30,13,AWSVGQGGDQPQH
TRBV9,13,ASSVSAGGGETQY
TRBV28,9,ASRDGVRAF
TRBV7-9,12,ASTGQADTGELF
TRBV4-2,17,ASSQDKRLAGDENYEQY
TRBV4-1,11,ASSQDRVGEQY
TRBV18,12,ASSPPDRQGLLH
TRBV6-5,12,ASSYEGLGYEQY
TRBV18,14,ASSPRQGSVNTEAF
TRBV6-5,12,ASSYRDNKNIQY
TRBV9,13,ASSVSGGYTDTQY
TRBV29-1,10,SVGSDSYEQY
TRBV5-6,13,ASSLFLGAQETQY
TRBV4-1,12,ASSQERELYEQY
TRBV30,9,AWIRVTEAF
TRBV5-1,10,ASRSEGNEQF
TRBV2,11,ASSREWDGTQY
TRBV19,13,ASSRTSRGANVLT
TRBV15,12,ATGRERTGHGYT
TRBV19,13,ASSTPGYPGNTIY
TRBV2,13,ASSEEQGTPYEQY
TRBV30,11,AWRSGQDTEAF
TRBV15,12,ATSVTRDSHEQY
TRBV29-1,16,SVEAAGGRFGSYNEQF
TRBV29-1,8,SVATDTQY
TRBV30,11,AWSTGSNYGYT